The 28 T cell receptor beta chains presented below share a single source sample, sequenced in a study of radiotherapy plus CTLA-4 blockade in lung cancer (dated by TCRdb to 2016 to 2018). Library creation used the immunoSEQ multiplex PCR assay. TCRdb took this table from immuneACCESS and kept in-frame rearrangements with V and J called. Such tables lack part of the clones; where checked against another copy, unresolved V genes explain under half of the gap, and the rest is unexplained. The sample data list 50,000 or so clones, and around 69% of these were observed just once. About 9% of the sample is taken by the ten largest. The sample here was peripheral blood, taken from a patient treated with radiotherapy plus ipilimumab. The receptors stem from a human donor with non-small cell lung cancer who had stable disease on radiotherapy plus ipilimumab.

The V gene is TRBV5-6, the J gene TRBJ2-5; 8 bases fit TRBD1. The CDR3 length is 13 residues. Germline CDR1 reads SGHDT; CDR2 reads YYEEEE. V was pared by 4 bases and J by 5 bases, with 4 bases of the junction left unmatched. CDR3 DNA sequence: TGTGCCAGCAGCCTGGGACAGGCGGAGACCCAGTACTTC. It encodes CASSLGQAETQYF.

In its sample, this clone is medium-sized. The chain couples TRBV28 to TRBJ1-1; 11 nucleotides match TRBD1. CDR1 and CDR2 (germline): MDHEN, SYDVKM. CDR3 length equals 15 residues. V shed 7 bases, J shed 4 bases, and the junction held 8 bases outside the gene matches. CDR3 protein: CASKFLGTGGTEAFF. In nucleotides, the CDR3 is TGTGCCAGCAAGTTTTTGGGGACAGGGGGCACTGAAGCTTTCTTT.

V and J are TRBV27 and TRBJ1-2; the match to TRBD1 covers 7 bases. V gave up 4 bases and J gave up 5 bases; unmatched junction bases: 7. Per germline, CDR1 MNHEY and CDR2 SMNVEV (reference sequence). This CDR3 contains 14 residues. The DNA of the CDR3 is TGTGCCAGCAGTTCGGACAGGCTAACGTATGGCTACACCTTC. It yields the protein CASSSDRLTYGYTF.

The chain carries TRBV6-4 and TRBJ2-2; no definite D call. CDR3 length: 14 amino acids. The germline V gene encodes CDR1 MRHNA and CDR2 SNTAGT. The V end lost 0 bases, the J end lost 4 bases, and 6 bases lay between the germline ends. For the CDR3, the DNA is TGTGCCAGCAGTGACTCGATCGCCACCGGGGAGCTGTTTTTT. Translation: CASSDSIATGELFF.

The CDR3 nucleotides read TGTGCCACCGCGGACAGGGGGCTAAGTCAGCCCCAGCATTTT. This sequence encodes CATADRGLSQPQHF. V usage is TRBV19 and J usage is TRBJ1-5, with 11 bases aligning to TRBD1. The J segment lost 6 bases and the V segment lost 10 bases, leaving 8 bases of the junction unmatched. Germline V gene sequence: CDR1 LNHDA, CDR2 SQIVND (reference sequence). The CDR3 covers 14 residues.

V is TRBV29-1 and J is TRBJ1-2; D is undetermined. CDR1 is SQVTM, CDR2 ANQGSEA, per germline. The CDR3 sequence is 12 residues long. V lost 5 bases to trimming and J lost 8 bases, with 15 bases between them. This CDR3 reads CSVSKGPYGYTF. DNA of the CDR3: TGCAGCGTTTCAAAAGGACCTTACGGCTACACCTTC.

The chain recombines TRBV11-3 with TRBJ2-5; D not resolved. CDR1 is SGHNT and CDR2 is YENEEA in the germline V gene. This CDR3 region has 16 residues. V lost 5 bases and J lost 4, with 20 bases in between. The CDR3 protein is CASSPPGQRGRETQYF. The CDR3 DNA is TGTGCCAGCAGCCCACCCGGCCAGAGAGGACGAGAGACCCAGTACTTC. The variable domain in full, with the rest retrieved from reference TRBV11-3 and TRBJ2-5, is EAGVVQSPRYKIIEKKQPVAFWCNPISGHNTLYWYLQNLGQGPELLIRYENEEAVDDSQLPKDRFSAERLKGVDSTLKIQPAELGDSAVYLCASSPPGQRGRETQYFGPGTRLLVL.

The chain links TRBV10-2 to TRBJ2-3; D is perhaps TRBD1 (6 bases). CDR3 length equals 15 residues. The germline V gene has CDR1 WSHSY and CDR2 SAAADI. Trimming stripped 4 bases from V and 2 bases from J, with 13 bases between. The CDR3 loop reads CASSAAGVHTDTQYF. CDR3 sequence (DNA): TGCGCCAGCAGTGCTGCAGGGGTGCACACAGATACGCAGTATTTT.

The count of this clone is one. The chain is built from TRBV5-1 and TRBJ2-6; 7 bases align to TRBD1. With V trimmed by 4 bases and J by 0 bases, 7 bases remained unmatched. Germline lookup yields CDR1 SGHRS and CDR2 YFSETQ. This CDR3 has 17 amino acids. Here the CDR3 DNA reads TGCGCCAGCAGCCCGGGACAGCTCTTCTCTGGGGCCAACGTCCTGACTTTC. Protein: CASSPGQLFSGANVLTF.

The chain recombines TRBV7-3 with TRBJ2-1; D might be TRBD1 (5 bases). V dropped 2 bases and J dropped 8 bases, with 16 bases sitting between them. Per germline, CDR1 SGHTA and CDR2 FQGTGA. The CDR3 is 15 amino acids. CDR3 in amino acids: CASSLGAGFRYEQFF. Here the CDR3 DNA reads TGTGCCAGCAGCTTAGGGGCAGGGTTTAGGTATGAGCAGTTCTTC.

The J gene is TRBJ1-1, the V gene TRBV19; weak D call: TRBD1 (6 bases). Germline lookup yields CDR1 LNHDA and CDR2 SQIVND (reference sequence). V was trimmed by 2 bases and J by 2 bases, leaving 9 bases between them. This CDR3 has 14 amino acids. CDR3 amino acids: CASSIRGANTEAFF. DNA of the CDR3: TGTGCCAGTAGTATAAGGGGGGCCAACACTGAAGCTTTCTTT. The full variable domain, with the rest looked up from reference TRBV19 and TRBJ1-1, is DGGITQSPKYLFRKEGQNVTLSCEQNLNHDAMYWYRQDPGQGLRLIYYSQIVNDFQKGDIAEGYSVSREKKESFPLTVTSAQKNPTAFYLCASSIRGANTEAFFGQGTRLTVV.

In its sample, this clone was seen once. The chain is built from TRBV28 and TRBJ2-2; 8 nucleotides align to TRBD1. The V gene's germline CDR1 is MDHEN and CDR2 SYDVKM. Germline trimming cut 3 bases from V and 2 bases from J; bases unmatched to any gene: 5. CDR3 length equals 16 residues. The CDR3 DNA is TGTGCCAGCAGTTTCTGGGACAGGCTCAACACCGGGGAGCTGTTTTTT. Amino acid sequence: CASSFWDRLNTGELFF.

The chain couples TRBV28 to TRBJ1-6; TRBD1 agrees at 10 bases. From germline, CDR1 is MDHEN and CDR2 SYDVKM. The V gene end was trimmed by 5 bases and the J gene end by 9 bases; junction bases not matched to a gene: 10. The CDR3 covers 16 residues. CDR3 in DNA: TGTGCCAGCAGTGTAACCGGGACAGGGGAGGGTTCACCCCTCCACTTT. Translated: CASSVTGTGEGSPLHF.

The V call is TRBV6-1, the J call TRBJ1-4; TRBD1 aligns across 7 bases. Germline-derived CDR1 and CDR2 are MNHNS and SASEGT. The CDR3 spans 15 residues. The J segment lost 5 bases and the V segment lost 4 bases, leaving 7 bases of the junction unmatched. The CDR3 reads CASSARDSLNEKLFF. The CDR3 bases are TGTGCCAGCAGTGCCCGGGACAGCCTAAATGAAAAACTGTTTTTT.

Only a few counts were recorded for this clone. V usage is TRBV5-4 and J usage is TRBJ2-1; D perhaps matches TRBD2 (6 bases). V was shortened by 5 bases and J by 5 bases, with 14 bases between the two germline ends. The CDR3 consists of 14 residues. The germline V gene has CDR1 SGHNT and CDR2 YYREEE (reference sequence). The CDR3 protein is CASRLSAGNNEQFF. The CDR3 nucleotides read TGTGCCAGCAGGTTATCTGCGGGGAACAATGAGCAGTTCTTC.

The chain carries TRBV27 and TRBJ1-5; D is ambiguous. V was pared by 5 bases and J by 4 bases, with 9 bases between. Germline V CDR1 and CDR2: MNHEY, SMNVEV (reference sequence). The CDR3 contains 13 residues. The CDR3 loop is CASSITRNQPQHF. In DNA, the CDR3 is TGTGCCAGCAGTATAACCAGAAATCAGCCCCAGCATTTT.

The genes are TRBV5-1 and TRBJ1-5; a weak D match, TRBD1 (5 bases). V was trimmed by 1 base and J by 1 base, leaving 9 bases between them. Germline V gene lookup returns CDR1 SGHRS and CDR2 YFSETQ. The CDR3 totals 15 residues. Here the CDR3 reads CASSLQGSSNQPQHF. The CDR3 DNA reads as TGCGCCAGCAGCTTGCAGGGATCGAGCAATCAGCCCCAGCATTTT.

This chain uses TRBV9 with TRBJ1-5, with 9 nucleotides matching TRBD1. Germline V gene lookup returns CDR1 SGDLS and CDR2 YYNGEE. CDR3 length equals 15 residues. V dropped 3 bases and J dropped 7; count of bases not matched to a gene: 8. The CDR3 coding sequence is TGTGCCAGCAGCGCAGGACAGGGGTTAAGACAGCCCCAGCATTTT. Translating it yields CASSAGQGLRQPQHF.

In this sample, this clone turned up a few times. V usage is TRBV12-5 and J usage is TRBJ1-1; D unclear. Germline V gives CDR1 LGHNT, CDR2 FRNRAP. V lost 1 base and J 9 bases, leaving 15 bases between the germline ends. CDR3 length: 14 amino acids. CDR3 nucleotide sequence: TGTGCTAGTGGTTTGGGTGCAGGCAGCTACCAAGCTTTCTTT. It is translated as CASGLGAGSYQAFF.

This chain joins TRBV15 and TRBJ1-5, with D possibly TRBD1 on 5 matching bases. The V gene lost 3 bases and the J gene lost 8 bases, with 14 bases spanning the gap. This CDR3 comprises 14 residues. Germline assignment: CDR1 LNHNV and CDR2 YYDKDF (reference sequence). The CDR3 sequence is CATSRDTREKPQHF. CDR3 nucleotides: TGTGCCACCAGCAGGGATACCAGGGAGAAGCCCCAGCATTTT.

This clone was seen only a few times. The chain couples TRBV7-2 to TRBJ1-1; D might be TRBD1 (5 bases). The germline V and J ends were trimmed by 6 bases and 5 bases, with 16 bases remaining between them. Germline CDR1 and CDR2: SGHTA and FQGNSA. The CDR3 extends over 14 amino acids. The CDR3 nucleotides read TGTGCCAGCAGTGGGTTGAGGGGAGGGACTGAAGCTTTCTTT. Its translation: CASSGLRGGTEAFF.

This clone was observed a single time. The chain uses TRBV5-6 and TRBJ1-1; D is unresolved. Germline CDR1 SGHDT, CDR2 YYEEEE. CDR3 length equals 12 residues. V was trimmed by 3 bases and J by 5 bases, leaving 8 bases between them. As DNA, the CDR3 is TGTGCCAGCAGCTGGGGTGGGACTGAAGCTTTCTTT. It is translated as CASSWGGTEAFF.

The chain combines TRBV27 with TRBJ1-5, with D maybe TRBD1 (5 bases). V was clipped by 8 bases and J by 3 bases, with 17 bases between them. The CDR3 is 15 amino acids. Germline CDR1 and CDR2: MNHEY and SMNVEV (reference sequence). CDR3: CASGVIGADNQPQHF. The CDR3 bases are TGTGCCAGCGGGGTAATAGGGGCGGACAATCAGCCCCAGCATTTT.

This chain's CDR3 is CASSSSASETQYF. The CDR3 DNA follows: TGTGCCAGCAGCTCCTCCGCCTCAGAGACCCAGTACTTC. The V and J genes are TRBV7-2 and TRBJ2-5; D unclear. The CDR3 extends over 13 amino acids. Trimming left V 4 bases short and J 4 bases short, with 10 bases between. Per the germline V gene, CDR1 is SGHTA and CDR2 is FQGNSA.

The rearrangement joins TRBV5-8 to TRBJ1-5; 7 bases agree with TRBD1. The CDR3 runs 14 residues. J lost 3 bases, V lost 5 bases, and 5 bases had no gene match. CDR1 SGHTS and CDR2 YDEGEE come from the germline V gene. The CDR3 protein is CASRRDRPNQPQHF. The CDR3 DNA reads as TGTGCCAGCAGACGGGACAGACCCAATCAGCCCCAGCATTTT.

The chain links TRBV30 to TRBJ1-5; D unresolved. The germline V gene has CDR1 GTSNPN and CDR2 SVGIG (reference sequence). Trimming left V 2 bases short and J 2 bases short, with 16 bases between. The CDR3 has 16 residues. CDR3 DNA sequence: TGTGCCTGGAGTTACAGACACCATGAGGGCAATCAGCCCCAGCATTTT. This translates into CAWSYRHHEGNQPQHF.

The V gene is TRBV5-4, the J gene TRBJ1-2; TRBD1 matches 7 bases. CDR1 is SGHNT, CDR2 YYREEE, per germline (reference sequence). The CDR3 is 15 amino acids. The ends lost 3 bases at V and 3 bases at J; junction bases unmatched: 8. The CDR3 DNA reads as TGTGCCAGCAGCTCTTGGACAGGACCCTACTATGGCTACACCTTC. Protein: CASSSWTGPYYGYTF.

The rearrangement links TRBV28 to TRBJ1-3; the D gene is possibly TRBD1 (5 bases). This CDR3 comprises 14 residues. Germline V CDR1 and CDR2: MDHEN, SYDVKM. V dropped 3 bases and J dropped 3 bases, with 9 bases sitting between them. CDR3 coding DNA: TGTGCCAGCAGTTTCCGACAGATTGGAAACACCATATATTTT. Protein product: CASSFRQIGNTIYF. The full variable domain, its missing parts supplied by reference TRBV28 and TRBJ1-3, is DVKVTQSSRYLVKRTGEKVFLECVQDMDHENMFWYRQDPGLGLRLIYFSYDVKMKEKGDIPEGYSVSREKKERFSLILESASTNQTSMYLCASSFRQIGNTIYFGEGSWLTVV.